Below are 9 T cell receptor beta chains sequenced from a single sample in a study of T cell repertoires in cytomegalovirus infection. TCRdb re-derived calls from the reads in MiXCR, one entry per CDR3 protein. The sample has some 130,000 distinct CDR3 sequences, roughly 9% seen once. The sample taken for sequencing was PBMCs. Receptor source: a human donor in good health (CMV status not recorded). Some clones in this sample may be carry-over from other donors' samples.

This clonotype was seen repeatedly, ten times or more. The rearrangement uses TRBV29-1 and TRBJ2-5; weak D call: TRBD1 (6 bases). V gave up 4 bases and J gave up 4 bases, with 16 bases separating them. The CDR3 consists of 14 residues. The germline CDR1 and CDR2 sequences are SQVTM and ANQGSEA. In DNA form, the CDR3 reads TGCAGCGTTGCGCTGAGGGGGAACGGAGAGACCCAGTACTTC. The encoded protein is CSVALRGNGETQYF.

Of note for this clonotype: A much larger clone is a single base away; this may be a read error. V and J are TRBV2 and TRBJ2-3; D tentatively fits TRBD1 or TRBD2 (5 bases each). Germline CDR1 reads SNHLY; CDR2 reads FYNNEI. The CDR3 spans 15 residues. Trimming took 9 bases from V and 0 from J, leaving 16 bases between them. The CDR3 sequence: CARRRGTGSTDTQYF. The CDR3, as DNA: TGTGCCAGAAGGAGAGGGACGGGGAGCACAGATACGCAGTATTTT.

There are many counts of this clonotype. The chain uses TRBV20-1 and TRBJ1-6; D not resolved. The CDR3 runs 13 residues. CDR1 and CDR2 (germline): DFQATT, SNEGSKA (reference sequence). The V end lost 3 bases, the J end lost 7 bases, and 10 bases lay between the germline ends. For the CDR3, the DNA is TGCAGTGCTAGTCCCGGGGAGAATTCACCCCTCCACTTT. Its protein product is CSASPGENSPLHF.

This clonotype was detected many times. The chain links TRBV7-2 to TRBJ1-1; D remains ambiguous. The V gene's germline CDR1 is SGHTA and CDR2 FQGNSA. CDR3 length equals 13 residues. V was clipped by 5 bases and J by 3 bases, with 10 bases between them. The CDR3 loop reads CASSLTEYTEAFF. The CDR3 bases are TGTGCCAGCAGCCTAACGGAGTACACTGAAGCTTTCTTT.

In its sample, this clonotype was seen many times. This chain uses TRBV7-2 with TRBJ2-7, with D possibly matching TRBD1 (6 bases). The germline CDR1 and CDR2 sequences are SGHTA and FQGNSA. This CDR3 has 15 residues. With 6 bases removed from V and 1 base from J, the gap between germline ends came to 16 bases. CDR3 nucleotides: TGTGCCAGCAGAAACAACCCGGACAGATCCTACGAGCAGTACTTC. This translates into CASRNNPDRSYEQYF.

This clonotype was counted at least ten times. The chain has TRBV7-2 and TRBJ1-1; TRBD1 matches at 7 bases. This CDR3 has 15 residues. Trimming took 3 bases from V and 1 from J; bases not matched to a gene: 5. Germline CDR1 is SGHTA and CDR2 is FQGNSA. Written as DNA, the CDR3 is TGTGCCAGCAGCTTCACGGGACAGTCGAACACTGAAGCTTTCTTT. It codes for CASSFTGQSNTEAFF.

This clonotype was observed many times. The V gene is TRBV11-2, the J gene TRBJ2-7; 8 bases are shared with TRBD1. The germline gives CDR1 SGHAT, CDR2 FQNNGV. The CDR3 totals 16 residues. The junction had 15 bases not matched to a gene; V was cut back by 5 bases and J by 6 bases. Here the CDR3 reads CASSQLGGQGGLEQYF. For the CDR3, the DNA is TGTGCCAGCAGCCAGTTAGGAGGACAGGGAGGTCTCGAGCAGTACTTC.

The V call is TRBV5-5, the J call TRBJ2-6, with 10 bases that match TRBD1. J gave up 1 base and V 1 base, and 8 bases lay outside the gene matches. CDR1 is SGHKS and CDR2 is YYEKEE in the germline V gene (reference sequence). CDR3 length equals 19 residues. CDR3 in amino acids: CASSLFGDRGSSGANVLTF. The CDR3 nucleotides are TGTGCCAGCAGCTTGTTTGGGGACAGGGGATCATCTGGGGCCAACGTCCTGACTTTC. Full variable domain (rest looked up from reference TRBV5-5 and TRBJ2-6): DAGVTQSPTHLIKTRGQQVTLRCSPISGHKSVSWYQQVLGQGPQFIFQYYEKEERGRGNFPDRFSARQFPNYSSELNVNALLLGDSALYLCASSLFGDRGSSGANVLTFGAGSRLTVL.

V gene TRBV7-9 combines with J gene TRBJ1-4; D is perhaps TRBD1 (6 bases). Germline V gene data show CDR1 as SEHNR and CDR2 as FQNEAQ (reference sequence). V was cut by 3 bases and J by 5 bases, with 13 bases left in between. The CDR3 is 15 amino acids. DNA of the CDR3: TGTGCCAGCAGCTTTGCGCCAGGGACAAATGAAAAACTGTTTTTT. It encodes CASSFAPGTNEKLFF.